The 11 T cell receptor beta chains below all came from one sample that was sequenced in a study of pediatric ulcerative colitis. The data were produced by immunoSEQ multiplex PCR, yet TCRdb's version contains in-frame clones alone and is incomplete. Here the sample spans 10,000 to 13,000 clones, about four fifths being singletons. Rectal tissue came from one to two pinch biopsies taken at colonoscopy. Specimen: gut tissue. These receptors all stem from a girl aged 5 to 17 who was a control in a study of pediatric ulcerative colitis.

This sequence joins TRBV11-2 and TRBJ2-7; 9 bases are shared with TRBD1. The germline CDR1 and CDR2 sequences are SGHAT and FQNNGV. With 5 bases clipped from V and 3 bases from J, the junction kept 8 bases outside the gene matches. The CDR3 is made up of 15 amino acids. The CDR3 spells CASSHPGQGSYEQYF. CDR3 DNA sequence: TGTGCCAGCAGCCATCCGGGACAGGGAAGCTACGAGCAGTACTTC.

The chain has TRBV2 and TRBJ1-1, with D uncertain. The CDR3 consists of 11 residues. V was shortened by 11 bases and J by 2 bases, with 9 bases between the two germline ends. Germline loops: CDR1 SNHLY, CDR2 FYNNEI. The CDR3 DNA sequence: TGTGCCGGAGGAGACAACACTGAAGCTTTCTTT. Protein sequence: CAGGDNTEAFF.

This clone showed up just a few times. The chain combines TRBV6-6 with TRBJ2-7; possible D gene TRBD2, 5 bases. The CDR3 totals 13 residues. In germline, CDR1 is MNHNY, CDR2 SVGAGI (reference sequence). Trimming pared 2 bases from V and 2 bases from J, leaving 7 bases between. This chain's CDR3 is CASSYGLPYEQYF. In nucleotides, the CDR3 is TGTGCCAGCAGTTACGGACTTCCCTACGAGCAGTACTTC.

This clone was seen more than once but under ten times. The chain has TRBV23-1 and TRBJ2-6; 10 bases are a match to TRBD1. TRBV23-1 is an ORF for which the function is uncertain. The CDR3 totals 16 residues. J was trimmed by 0 bases and V by 9 bases; bases with no gene match: 5. The CDR3, as DNA: TGCGCCAGTAGGGGACAGGGGCACTCTGGGGCCAACGTCCTGACTTTC. Amino acid sequence: CASRGQGHSGANVLTF.

V gene TRBV6-1 combines with J gene TRBJ1-5; D not resolved. CDR1 is MNHNS and CDR2 is SASEGT in the germline V gene. The ends were cut back, 6 bases at V and 6 bases at J, with 18 bases in the middle. There are 15 residues in the CDR3. This chain's CDR3 is CASSLTDGLGQPQHF. The CDR3 coding sequence is TGTGCCAGCAGCCTTACGGACGGGTTGGGTCAGCCCCAGCATTTT.

The rearrangement links TRBV29-1 to TRBJ2-7, with 14 bases lining up with TRBD2. Trimming at V came to 7 bases and at J to 3 bases, leaving 8 bases not matched to a gene. CDR3 length: 15 residues. Germline CDR1 and CDR2: SQVTM and ANQGSEA. Here the CDR3 DNA reads TGCAGCGCCCGTGGGGGACTAGCGGGAGACTACGAGCAGTACTTC. This translates into CSARGGLAGDYEQYF.

V is TRBV9 and J is TRBJ2-3; no clear D gene. Germline V gives CDR1 SGDLS, CDR2 YYNGEE. V lost 0 bases and J 1 base, leaving 9 bases between the germline ends. This CDR3 has 15 amino acids. CDR3 residues: CASSVAAGRTDTQYF. The CDR3 DNA is TGTGCCAGCAGCGTAGCGGCAGGACGCACAGATACGCAGTATTTT.

V gene TRBV5-1 combines with J gene TRBJ1-1; a weak D match, TRBD1 (6 bases). The CDR3 consists of 14 residues. V was clipped by 5 bases and J by 5 bases, with 16 bases between them. Germline V gene lookup returns CDR1 SGHRS and CDR2 YFSETQ. The CDR3 reads CASSRDRFGTEAFF. CDR3 sequence (DNA): TGCGCCAGCAGTCGTGACAGGTTCGGAACTGAAGCTTTCTTT.

This chain uses TRBV2 with TRBJ1-2, with D possibly TRBD1 on 5 matching bases. Germline V gives CDR1 SNHLY, CDR2 FYNNEI. This CDR3 is 16 amino acids long. With 10 bases removed from V and 2 bases from J, the gap between germline ends came to 23 bases. CDR3 loop: CATVRGVERPNYGYTF. The CDR3 bases are TGTGCCACCGTAAGGGGTGTAGAGCGGCCAAACTATGGCTACACCTTC.

This clone was counted a single time. V is TRBV5-5 and J is TRBJ1-1; D call uncertain. CDR1 is SGHKS and CDR2 is YYEKEE in the germline V gene (reference sequence). The CDR3 is made up of 14 amino acids. V lost 7 bases, J lost 14 bases, and 27 bases lay in between. The CDR3, as DNA: TGTGCCAGCTCCTCTGGGAGGGTAGGAATGAACAGATTCTTT. Protein sequence: CASSSGRVGMNRFF.

This rearrangement joins TRBV12-5 to TRBJ2-1; TRBD2 aligns across 13 bases. The junction had 5 bases not matched to a gene; V was cut back by 4 bases and J by 8 bases. Germline CDR1 and CDR2: LGHNT and FRNRAP. The CDR3 is 15 amino acids. The CDR3 loop reads CASGYGTSGNHEQFF. The DNA of the CDR3 is TGTGCTAGTGGTTATGGGACTAGCGGGAACCATGAGCAGTTCTTC.